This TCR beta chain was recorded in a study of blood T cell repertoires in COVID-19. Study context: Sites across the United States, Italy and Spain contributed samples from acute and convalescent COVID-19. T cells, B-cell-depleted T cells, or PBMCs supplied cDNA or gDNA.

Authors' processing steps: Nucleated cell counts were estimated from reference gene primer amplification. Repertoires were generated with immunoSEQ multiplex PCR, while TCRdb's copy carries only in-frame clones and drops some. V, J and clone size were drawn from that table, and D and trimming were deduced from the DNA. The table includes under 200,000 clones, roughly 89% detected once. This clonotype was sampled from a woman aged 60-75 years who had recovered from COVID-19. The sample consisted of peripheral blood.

The CDR3, as DNA: TGTGCCAGCAGGTCGGGCGGGGGAACTAACTATGGCTACACCTTC. Translated, it gives CASRSGGGTNYGYTF. V is TRBV2 and J is TRBJ1-2, with TRBD1 as a possible D gene (5 bases). This CDR3 spans 15 amino acids. Germline V gene lookup returns CDR1 SNHLY and CDR2 FYNNEI. Trimming left V 6 bases short and J 0 bases short, with 14 bases between.